This T cell receptor (beta chain) was sequenced for a study of cytomegalovirus exposure and HLA in healthy donors. Notes on the study in general: Researchers reported in a later analysis that common viral pathogens appeared linked to several top clusters.

The PCR made use of 60 Vbeta and 13 Jbeta primers. The method was immunoSEQ multiplex PCR; TCRdb's version includes in-frame clones alone and lacks a portion of them. The table has approximately 100,000 clones, approximately 80% seen once; the top ten hold 3.5% to 4%. The CDR3 has 18 residues. Trimming took 2 bases from V and 3 from J; bases not matched to a gene: 10. Germline V lookup: CDR1 LGHNA, CDR2 YSLEER. Worth noting for this clone: Its target is not known.

This chain joins TRBV4-3 and TRBJ2-2; TRBD1 agrees at 9 bases. The clonotype originates from a man aged 55 to 69 in good health and CMV-seronegative. The sequenced material came from PBMCs. The CDR3 DNA reads as TGCGCCAGCAGCCAATCCCGGGACAGGGCGATTTACACCGGGGAGCTGTTTTTT. Protein sequence: CASSQSRDRAIYTGELFF.